This T cell receptor beta chain was recorded in a study of T cell repertoires in cytomegalovirus infection. Study at large: Both a matching HLA type and CMV infection were indicated by public TCR beta signatures.

This CDR3 has 15 residues. V lost 6 bases, J lost 4 bases, and 11 bases stayed unmatched. Germline V gene lookup returns CDR1 DFQATT and CDR2 SNEGSKA (reference sequence). Note on this clonotype: Its target is unknown.

TCRdb reprocessed the reads via MiXCR and lists one record per CDR3 protein. The table records roughly 730,000 distinct CDR3 sequences, around 35% of them present only once. The chain couples TRBV20-1 to TRBJ1-4; TRBD1 matches at 7 bases. The clonotype was recovered from a human donor in good health (CMV status not recorded). Some clones in this sample may be carry-over from other donors' samples. The sequenced sample was cultured PBMCs, obtained from culture after CMV antigen stimulation. In DNA, the CDR3 is TGCAGTGCCAGAACTACAGGGGACCTTAATGAAAAACTGTTTTTT. This encodes CSARTTGDLNEKLFF.